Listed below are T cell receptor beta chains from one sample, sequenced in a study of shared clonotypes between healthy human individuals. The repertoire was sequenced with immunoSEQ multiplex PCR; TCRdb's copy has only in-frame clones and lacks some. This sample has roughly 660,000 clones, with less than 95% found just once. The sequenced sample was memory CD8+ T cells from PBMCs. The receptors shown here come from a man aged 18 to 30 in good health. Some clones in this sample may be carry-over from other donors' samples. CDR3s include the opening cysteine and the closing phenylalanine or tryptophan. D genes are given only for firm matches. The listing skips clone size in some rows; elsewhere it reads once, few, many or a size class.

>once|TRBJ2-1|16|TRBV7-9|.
TGTGCCAGCAGCTTAAGAACGAAGGCCCCGGGATGGGAGCAGTTCTTC
CASSLRTKAPGWEQFF
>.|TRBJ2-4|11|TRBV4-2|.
TGTGCCAGCAGCCAGGGGGGAGTTTTCGCCTTC
CASSQGGVFAF
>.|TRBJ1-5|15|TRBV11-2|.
TGTGCCAGCAGCTTAGCGGTCCATAGCAATCAGCCCCAGCATTTT
CASSLAVHSNQPQHF
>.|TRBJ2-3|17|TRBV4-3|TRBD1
TGCGCCAGCAGCCAAGGACCCCAGGGGGTTAGCACAGATACGCAGTATTTT
CASSQGPQGVSTDTQYF
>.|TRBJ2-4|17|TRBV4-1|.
TGCGCCAGCAGCCAAGAGAACAGGGTGTATTCCAAAAACATTCAGTACTTC
CASSQENRVYSKNIQYF
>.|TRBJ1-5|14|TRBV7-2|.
TGTGCCAGCAGCCGCGACAGGAACAATCAGCCCCAGCATTTT
CASSRDRNNQPQHF
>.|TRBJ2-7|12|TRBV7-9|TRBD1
TGTGCCAGCAGCCGGACAGGCTACGAGCAGTACTTC
CASSRTGYEQYF
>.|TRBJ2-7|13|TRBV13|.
TGTGCCAGCAGCCCGAGGTCCACCTACGAGCAGTACTTC
CASSPRSTYEQYF
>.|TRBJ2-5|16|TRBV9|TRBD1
TGTGCCAGCAGCGGATGGGGTACAGGGGACCTAGAGACCCAGTACTTC
CASSGWGTGDLETQYF
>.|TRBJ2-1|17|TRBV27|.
TGTGCCAGCACCCCCCGGTGGCGAATAGACTCCTACAATGAGCAGTTCTTC
CASTPRWRIDSYNEQFF
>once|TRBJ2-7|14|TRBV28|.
TGTGCCAGCATGACGCGTAGGAGCTCCTACGAGCAGTACTTC
CASMTRRSSYEQYF
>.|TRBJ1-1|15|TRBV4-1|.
TGCGCCAGCAGCCCCTCGGACAGTTTGAACACTGAAGCTTTCTTT
CASSPSDSLNTEAFF
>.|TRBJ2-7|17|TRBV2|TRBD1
TGTGCCAGCAGTTCTGACAGGGGGCCCTCCTCCTCCTACGAGCAGTACTTC
CASSSDRGPSSSYEQYF
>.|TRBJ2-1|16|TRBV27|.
TGTGCCAGCAATCGGGCGGAACCCTCCTCCTACAATGAGCAGTTCTTC
CASNRAEPSSYNEQFF
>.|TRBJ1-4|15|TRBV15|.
TGTGCCACCATCGACAGGCTTGCAACTAATGAAAAACTGTTTTTT
CATIDRLATNEKLFF
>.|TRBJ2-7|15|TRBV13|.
TGTGCCAGCAGCTTACTTCTCATTAGCTCCTACGAGCAGTACTTC
CASSLLLISSYEQYF
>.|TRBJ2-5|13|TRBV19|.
TGTGCCAGTCGGACCCTGGGCCAAGAGACCCAGTACTTC
CASRTLGQETQYF
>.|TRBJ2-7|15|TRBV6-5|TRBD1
TGTGCCAGCAGCCTAGACAGGGGGTTCTCCTACGAGCAGTACTTC
CASSLDRGFSYEQYF
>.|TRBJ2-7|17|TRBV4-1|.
TGCGCCAGCAGCCCTCTTCTGGACTTGAGGGCCTCCTACGAGCAGTACTTC
CASSPLLDLRASYEQYF
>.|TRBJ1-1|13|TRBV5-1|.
TGCGCCAGCAGCCCCGAGGGGAACACTGAAGCTTTCTTT
CASSPEGNTEAFF
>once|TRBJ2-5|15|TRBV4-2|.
TGTGCCAGCAGCCATAGACGGACAGTGGGAGAGACCCAGTACTTC
CASSHRRTVGETQYF